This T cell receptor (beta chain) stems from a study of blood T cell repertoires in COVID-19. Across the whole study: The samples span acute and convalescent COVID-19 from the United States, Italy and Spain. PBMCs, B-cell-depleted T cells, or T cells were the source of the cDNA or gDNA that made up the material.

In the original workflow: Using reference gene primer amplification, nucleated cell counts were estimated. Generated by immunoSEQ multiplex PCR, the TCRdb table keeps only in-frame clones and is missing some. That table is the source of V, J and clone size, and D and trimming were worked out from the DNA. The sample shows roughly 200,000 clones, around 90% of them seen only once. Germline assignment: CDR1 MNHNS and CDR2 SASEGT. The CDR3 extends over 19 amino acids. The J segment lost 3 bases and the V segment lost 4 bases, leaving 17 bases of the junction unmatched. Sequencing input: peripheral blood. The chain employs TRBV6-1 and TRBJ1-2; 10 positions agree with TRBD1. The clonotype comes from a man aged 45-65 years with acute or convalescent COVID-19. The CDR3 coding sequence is TGTGCCAGCAGTGCAACCCCGGGACAGGGGCCCCGACTGGACTATGGCTACACCTTC. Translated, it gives CASSATPGQGPRLDYGYTF.